The present T cell receptor beta chain was sequenced within a study of blood T cell repertoires in COVID-19. Overall study: Sites in the United States, Italy and Spain provided acute and convalescent COVID-19 samples. The analysed material was cDNA or gDNA that came from T cells, B-cell-depleted T cells, or PBMCs.

CDR1 is PRHDT, CDR2 FYEKMQ, per germline (reference sequence). V shed 4 bases and J 1 base; nucleotides not matched to a gene: 4. The CDR3 contains 15 residues. Study processing details: For nucleated cells, counts were estimated from reference gene primer amplification. Assay used: immunoSEQ multiplex PCR; TCRdb lists only in-frame clones, some missing. The DNA was the basis for D and trimming; V, J and clone size are from that table. Found here are 68,000 or so clones, 89% of them singletons; the top ten hold more than 8%. The chain employs TRBV13 and TRBJ1-3; TRBD1 matches at 7 bases. Sequencing was carried out using peripheral blood. This TCR derives from a man aged 50-60 years with active COVID-19. DNA of the CDR3: TGTGCCAGCAGCTCGACAGGGTTTTCTGGAAACACCATATATTTT. This gives the protein CASSSTGFSGNTIYF.